This entry lists 21 T cell receptor beta chains sequenced from one sample in a study of blood T cell repertoires in COVID-19. Data came from immunoSEQ multiplex PCR; TCRdb stores just in-frame clones and leaves some out. The table lists 60,000 to 85,000 clones, about 74% of them singletons. The source material was peripheral blood. These receptors all stem from a human donor with acute or convalescent COVID-19. The donor label of this sample is uncertain.

The chain employs TRBV9 and TRBJ1-2, with 10 bases that match TRBD1. Germline-derived CDR1 and CDR2 are SGDLS and YYNGEE. This CDR3 has 16 residues. The junction had 6 bases not matched to a gene; V was cut back by 0 bases and J by 4 bases. The CDR3: CASSVGGTGDRYGYTF. The DNA of the CDR3 is TGTGCCAGCAGCGTAGGTGGGACAGGGGATCGCTATGGCTACACCTTC.

V and J are TRBV29-1 and TRBJ1-5, with 8 bases identical to TRBD1. Trimming cost V 6 bases and J 9 bases; bases outside gene matches: 10. The CDR3 runs to 13 residues. The V gene's germline CDR1 is SQVTM and CDR2 ANQGSEA. CDR3 sequence reads: CSVTGQGEGPQHF. The CDR3 region has the DNA TGCAGCGTAACTGGACAGGGCGAAGGGCCCCAGCATTTT.

The genes are TRBV7-9 and TRBJ2-1; 11 bases line up with TRBD2. Germline V gene sequence: CDR1 SEHNR, CDR2 FQNEAQ (reference sequence). CDR3 length: 19 amino acids. Trimming removed 5 bases from V and 0 bases from J; junction bases left unmatched: 12. Written as DNA, the CDR3 is TGTGCCAGCAGCGAAGACGGACTAGCGGGCCATAGCTCCTACAATGAGCAGTTCTTC. The encoded protein is CASSEDGLAGHSSYNEQFF.

Concerning this clone: One end of the junction varies from germline; a read error may be responsible. The chain combines TRBV19 with TRBJ1-1; tentatively, D is TRBD1 (6 bases). The CDR3 sequence is 14 residues long. Looked up from germline, CDR1 is LNHDA and CDR2 is SQIVND (reference sequence). The DNA of the CDR3 is TGTGCCAGTAGTATTCCTACAGGGAACGCTGAAGCTTTCTTT. Translation gives CASSIPTGNAEAFF. The variable domain in full, with the rest retrieved from reference TRBV19 and TRBJ1-1, is DGGITQSPKYLFRKEGQNVTLSCEQNLNHDAMYWYRQDPGQGLRLIYYSQIVNDFQKGDIAEGYSVSREKKESFPLTVTSAQKNPTAFYLCASSIPTGNAEAFFGQGTRLTVV.

The rearrangement uses TRBV16 and TRBJ2-5; 7 nucleotides align to TRBD1. CDR1 is KGHSY, CDR2 FQNENV, per germline. The CDR3 spans 15 residues. Germline trimming cut 6 bases from V and 3 bases from J; bases unmatched to any gene: 10. The CDR3 nucleotides are TGTGCCAGCAGTAGGACAGGAAGGTCAGAAGAGACCCAGTACTTC. Translated, it gives CASSRTGRSEETQYF.

The chain joins TRBV2 to TRBJ2-7, with 16 nucleotides matching TRBD2. Trimming removed 7 bases from V and 0 bases from J; junction bases left unmatched: 9. Per germline, CDR1 SNHLY and CDR2 FYNNEI. There are 18 residues in the CDR3. CDR3 bases: TGTGCCAGCAAGTTGGGACTAGCGGGAGGGAAGAGCTCCTACGAGCAGTACTTC. This codes for CASKLGLAGGKSSYEQYF.

This sequence joins TRBV29-1 and TRBJ2-1, with 10 bases fitting TRBD2. V was pared by 6 bases and J by 4 bases, with 12 bases of the junction left unmatched. The length of the CDR3 is 16 residues. Germline CDR1 is SQVTM and CDR2 is ANQGSEA. DNA for the CDR3: TGCAGCGTGGTAATTAGCGGGGGGTATAAATACAATGAGCAGTTCTTC. Its translation: CSVVISGGYKYNEQFF.

This clone was found a few times. This rearrangement joins TRBV3-1 (or the pseudogene TRBV3-2) to TRBJ2-3, with 7 positions matching TRBD1. Germline CDR1 LGHDT, CDR2 YNNKEL (reference sequence). The CDR3 covers 16 residues. J gave up 1 base and V 3 bases, and 7 bases lay outside the gene matches. The CDR3 is CASSQSGGARTDTQYF. DNA for the CDR3: TGTGCCAGCAGCCAGTCAGGGGGTGCTCGCACAGATACGCAGTATTTT.

This clone was seen a handful of times. The rearrangement links TRBV7-2 to TRBJ2-5; D is undetermined. The CDR3 contains 13 residues. Per germline, CDR1 SGHTA and CDR2 FQGNSA. Between the trimmed V and J ends, which lost 1 base and 4 bases, there was a span of 7 bases. CDR3 sequence reads: CASSLGRSETQYF. The DNA for the CDR3 is TGTGCCAGCAGCTTAGGTCGGTCAGAGACCCAGTACTTC.

The J gene is TRBJ2-5, the V gene TRBV7-8; 12 bases align to TRBD2. Germline V gene sequence: CDR1 SGHVS, CDR2 FQNEAQ. The V gene end was trimmed by 3 bases and the J gene end by 5 bases; junction bases not matched to a gene: 7. This CDR3 has 16 amino acids. This chain's CDR3 is CASSFASGGAGETQYF. The CDR3 DNA reads as TGTGCCAGCAGCTTCGCTAGCGGGGGGGCAGGGGAGACCCAGTACTTC.

This chain connects TRBV29-1 to TRBJ1-2; maybe TRBD1 (5 bases). Per germline, CDR1 SQVTM and CDR2 ANQGSEA. This CDR3 region has 15 residues. Trimming shortened V by 3 bases and J by 0 bases, and 14 bases separated the two germline ends. The DNA of the CDR3 is TGCAGCGTTGAGGATAGGGGCAGAGCTAACTATGGCTACACCTTC. Translating it yields CSVEDRGRANYGYTF.

This chain connects TRBV11-3 to TRBJ2-1; 10 bases are shared with TRBD2. Per the germline V gene, CDR1 is SGHNT and CDR2 is YENEEA. After removal of 2 bases from V and 9 bases from J, the junction contained 16 bases not matched to a gene. The CDR3 sequence is 18 residues long. CDR3 bases: TGTGCCAGCAGCTTAAATACTTGGGCTAGCGGGAGTAACATTGAGCAGTTCTTC. Protein product: CASSLNTWASGSNIEQFF.

This sequence joins TRBV27 and TRBJ1-1; the D is unclear. V lost 3 bases and J lost 3, with 11 bases in between. The length of the CDR3 is 14 residues. CDR1 is MNHEY, CDR2 SMNVEV, per germline (reference sequence). Written as DNA, the CDR3 is TGTGCCAGCAGTTTTAGGAGTATGTACACTGAAGCTTTCTTT. This codes for CASSFRSMYTEAFF.

The DNA for the CDR3 is TGTGCCAGCAGTCGGACTAGCGGGGGTGTACTGGGCACAGATACGCAGTATTTT. Protein: CASSRTSGGVLGTDTQYF. This rearrangement joins TRBV14 to TRBJ2-3; 13 nucleotides align to TRBD2. Germline V CDR1 and CDR2: SGHDN, FVKESK. Trimming cost V 6 bases and J 1 base; bases outside gene matches: 10. This CDR3 region has 18 residues.

The chain links TRBV5-1 to TRBJ1-2, with 11 bases that match TRBD1. The J segment lost 8 bases and the V segment lost 3 bases, leaving 9 bases of the junction unmatched. The germline V gene has CDR1 SGHRS and CDR2 YFSETQ. This CDR3 has 15 amino acids. The CDR3, as DNA: TGCGCCAGCAGCTACGGACAGGGGGCGGGGATGGGCTACACCTTC. Translated, it gives CASSYGQGAGMGYTF.

V and J are TRBV3-1 (or the pseudogene TRBV3-2) and TRBJ2-3, with 10 bases fitting TRBD2. The V and J ends lost 7 bases and 7 bases, in that order; junction bases with no gene match: 14. The CDR3 extends over 16 amino acids. CDR1 and CDR2 from the germline V gene are LGHDT and YNNKEL (reference sequence). For the CDR3, the DNA is TGTGCCAGCACCTCTGAGCGGGAGGGAGGTGGAAATACGCAGTATTTT. Translation: CASTSEREGGGNTQYF.

The chain joins TRBV7-2 to TRBJ2-5; TRBD2 aligns across 8 bases. This CDR3 region has 15 residues. Germline CDR1 reads SGHTA; CDR2 reads FQGNSA. The trim removed 4 bases at V and 5 bases at J, leaving 9 bases unmatched. CDR3 nucleotides: TGTGCCAGCAGCTCCTCCGGGACTAGGCAGGAGACCCAGTACTTC. Encoded protein: CASSSSGTRQETQYF.

This rearrangement joins TRBV6-2 or TRBV6-3 to TRBJ2-7, with a weak D call TRBD1 (6 bases). CDR3 length equals 13 residues. Germline CDR1 reads MNHEY; CDR2 reads SVGEGT. V lost 5 bases and J 2 bases, leaving 10 bases between the germline ends. CDR3 sequence (DNA): TGTGCCAGCAGTCAGGACAGCCCCTACGAGCAGTACGTC. Its translation: CASSQDSPYEQYV.

This clone was observed once. J is TRBJ2-1 and V is TRBV19, with D possibly being TRBD1 (5 bases). V shed 7 bases and J shed 0 bases, with 16 bases lying between them. The CDR3 has 16 residues. CDR1 is LNHDA and CDR2 is SQIVND in the germline V gene (reference sequence). The CDR3 is CASKTSRASSYNEQFF. In DNA, the CDR3 is TGTGCCAGTAAAACATCCAGGGCGAGCTCCTACAATGAGCAGTTCTTC. The entire variable domain, with the rest obtained from reference TRBV19 and TRBJ2-1, is as follows: DGGITQSPKYLFRKEGQNVTLSCEQNLNHDAMYWYRQDPGQGLRLIYYSQIVNDFQKGDIAEGYSVSREKKESFPLTVTSAQKNPTAFYLCASKTSRASSYNEQFFGPGTRLTVL.

The rearrangement links TRBV30 to TRBJ1-1; D is uncertain. Germline-derived CDR1 and CDR2 are GTSNPN and SVGIG (reference sequence). The CDR3 length is 13 residues. The ends were cut back, 5 bases at V and 0 bases at J, with 10 bases in the middle. CDR3 sequence reads: CAWQQDLNTEAFF. The CDR3 DNA is TGTGCCTGGCAACAAGATTTGAACACTGAAGCTTTCTTT.

The gene calls are TRBV7-3 and TRBJ2-1; TRBD1 agrees at 7 bases. Germline assignment: CDR1 SGHTA and CDR2 FQGTGA. J lost 9 bases, V lost 6 bases, and 11 bases had no gene match. The CDR3 is 14 residues long. The CDR3 sequence: CASREKTGPAEQFF. The CDR3 bases are TGTGCCAGCAGGGAGAAGACAGGGCCGGCTGAGCAGTTCTTC.